Listed below are T cell receptor beta chains from one sample, sequenced in a study of blood T cell repertoires in COVID-19. Profiling relied on immunoSEQ multiplex PCR, and the TCRdb table lists in-frame clones only, not all of them. The sample shows approximately 160,000 clones, about four fifths of them seen only once. The sequencing sample was made of peripheral blood. These receptors all stem from a man between 65 and 85 years old who had recovered from COVID-19. Each CDR3 is given with its conserved first and last residue. The D gene is left open where the match is weak. Not every row has a clone size; where given, it reads once, few, many or a size class.

clone_size	v_call	d_call	j_call	cdr3_nt	cdr3_aa
-	TRBV28	-	TRBJ1-4	TGTGCCAGCAGTCTACCCGCCCGAGGAGAAAAACTGTTTTTT	CASSLPARGEKLFF
few	TRBV5-1	TRBD2	TRBJ2-1	TGCGCCAGCAGCTTGGTACAAGTAGCGGGAGGCACGAGCTCCTACAATGAGCAGTTCTTC	CASSLVQVAGGTSSYNEQFF
-	TRBV4-3	-	TRBJ2-7	TGCGCCAGCAGCCAAGCCAGGGAACCTTTTTACGAGCAGTACTTC	CASSQAREPFYEQYF
-	TRBV5-1	TRBD1	TRBJ2-7	TGCGCCAGCAGCTTCTACGGGACAGGGTACGAGCAGTACTTC	CASSFYGTGYEQYF
-	TRBV18	-	TRBJ1-5	TGTGCCAGCTCAACAGGAGCGGGCGATCAGCCCCAGCATTTT	CASSTGAGDQPQHF
-	TRBV30	-	TRBJ1-3	TGTGCCTGGAGTGTACGCCGGGGTTCTGGAAACACCATATATTTT	CAWSVRRGSGNTIYF
-	TRBV5-6	-	TRBJ2-1	TGTGCCAGCAGCTTGAAAACAGGATTTTCCTACAATGAGCAGTTCTTC	CASSLKTGFSYNEQFF
-	TRBV2	-	TRBJ2-7	TGTGCCAGCAGTGTAGACAGCGAGCAGTACTTC	CASSVDSEQYF
-	TRBV11-2	TRBD2	TRBJ2-1	TGTGCCAGCAGCCTAGAGGGCCTAGCGGGAGTAGCCTACAATGAGCAGTTCTTC	CASSLEGLAGVAYNEQFF
-	TRBV6-6	TRBD2	TRBJ2-7	TGTGCCAGCAGTTACTCAGGAGCGGGAGCCTACGAGCAGTACTTC	CASSYSGAGAYEQYF
-	TRBV5-1	TRBD2	TRBJ2-3	TGCGCCAGCAGCCTCCTAGCGGGCACAGATACGCAGTATTTT	CASSLLAGTDTQYF
few	TRBV19	-	TRBJ1-2	TGTGCCAGTCACCTAGGGGCCGGCTATGGCTACACCTTC	CASHLGAGYGYTF
-	TRBV5-1	TRBD1	TRBJ2-5	TGCGCCAGCAGCTTGGTCGGGACAGGGGAAGAGACCCAGTACTTC	CASSLVGTGEETQYF
-	TRBV27	TRBD1	TRBJ1-5	TGTGCCAGCAGGATTACAGGGGCCGCACAGCCCCAGCATTTT	CASRITGAAQPQHF
-	TRBV9	TRBD1	TRBJ2-2	TGTGCCAGCAGCGTCGGGACAGGGGGCGATACCGGGGAGCTGTTTTTT	CASSVGTGGDTGELFF
-	TRBV28	-	TRBJ2-2	TGTGCCAGTTCTTTTTCGGGTCTGTCGAACACCGGGGAGCTGTTTTTT	CASSFSGLSNTGELFF
-	TRBV4-2	TRBD2	TRBJ2-2	TGTGCCAGCAGCCAAGTGCTAGCGGGAGGCTCGGTCGGGGAGCTGTTTTTT	CASSQVLAGGSVGELFF
-	TRBV27	-	TRBJ1-6	TGTGCCAGCAGTTTAAATTCGGCAGGGGCCTATAATTCACCCCTCCACTTT	CASSLNSAGAYNSPLHF
-	TRBV19	-	TRBJ1-2	TGTGCCAGTAGTATTCTCCGTGGGGCTGGAGATAATGGCTACACCTTC	CASSILRGAGDNGYTF
-	TRBV18	-	TRBJ2-1	TGTGCCAGCCAGGGAGGTGTTCAGCGTCGGGAGCAGTTCTTC	CASQGGVQRREQFF
-	TRBV5-4	TRBD2	TRBJ2-7	TGTGCCAGCAGCCCTGGACTAGCGGGATCTTACGAGCAGTACTTC	CASSPGLAGSYEQYF
-	TRBV7-2	-	TRBJ1-1	TGTGCCAGCAGCTTAGCCCCTGGCAACACTGAAGCTTTCTTT	CASSLAPGNTEAFF
-	TRBV2	-	TRBJ2-5	TGTGCCAGCAAGTTCGATCGGGGGACCCAAGAGACCCAGTACTTC	CASKFDRGTQETQYF
-	TRBV7-9	-	TRBJ1-4	TGTGCCAGCAGCCAAGGCGGGGGAGTGGAAAAACTGTTTTTT	CASSQGGGVEKLFF
-	TRBV7-9	-	TRBJ2-1	TGTGCCAGCAGCTTATCCGGGAGTTACAATGAGCAGTTCTTC	CASSLSGSYNEQFF
-	TRBV30	-	TRBJ1-6	TGTGCCTCTGCAGGGTCGGGGGATTCACCCCTCCACTTT	CASAGSGDSPLHF
-	TRBV3-1/TRBV3-2	-	TRBJ1-5	TGTGCCAGCAGCCCTGACGGGGGGGGCGGTCAGCCCCAGCATTTT	CASSPDGGGGQPQHF
-	TRBV6-5	TRBD1	TRBJ2-1	TGTGCCAGCAGCCCCGCGGGACAGGGTATCAATGAGCAGTTCTTC	CASSPAGQGINEQFF
-	TRBV9	TRBD1	TRBJ1-3	TGTGCCAGCAGCGTAGGAATGGACAGGACTGGAAACACCATATATTTT	CASSVGMDRTGNTIYF
-	TRBV11-2	TRBD1	TRBJ1-3	TGTGCCAGCAGCTTAACCCTGGGACAGGGGTATTCTGGAAACACCATATATTTT	CASSLTLGQGYSGNTIYF
few	TRBV5-4	TRBD1	TRBJ2-2	TGTGCCAGCAGCCCAGAGACAGGGGTCGGCGCCGGGGAGCTGTTTTTT	CASSPETGVGAGELFF
few	TRBV6-5	-	TRBJ2-1	TGTGCCAGCAGCCGCCCCGGACTGAAAAATGAGCAGTTCTTC	CASSRPGLKNEQFF
-	TRBV11-2	TRBD1	TRBJ1-1	TGTGCCAGCAGCCCCCCCGGGACAGGGTTAACTGAAGCTTTCTTT	CASSPPGTGLTEAFF
-	TRBV18	TRBD1	TRBJ1-2	TGTGCCAGCTCACCACAAGGGACCAGGGGGCGGTATGGCTACACCTTC	CASSPQGTRGRYGYTF
-	TRBV3-1/TRBV3-2	TRBD2	TRBJ2-3	TGTGCCAGCAGCCAAGATCCGGCGGGAGGAACAGATACGCAGTATTTT	CASSQDPAGGTDTQYF
-	TRBV13	TRBD1	TRBJ2-3	TGTGCCAGCAGCTCTCGGACAGGGCCCCCCGATACGCAGTATTTT	CASSSRTGPPDTQYF
-	TRBV7-2	-	TRBJ1-2	TGTGCCAGCAGCTTAGTTCCGGCGGGAGGGCAGGGTGGCTATGGCTACACCTTC	CASSLVPAGGQGGYGYTF
-	TRBV28	-	TRBJ2-7	TGTGCCAGCAGTTTCCCCGGACTCTACTACGAGCAGTACTTC	CASSFPGLYYEQYF
-	TRBV7-3	-	TRBJ2-1	TGTGCCAGCAGCCCGGGGACAACCTCCTACAATGAGCAGTTCTTC	CASSPGTTSYNEQFF
few	TRBV7-9	TRBD1	TRBJ2-7	TGTGCCAGCAGCTGGCCCGGGACAGGGGGCGATCGCCTCATCGAGCAGTACTTC	CASSWPGTGGDRLIEQYF
-	TRBV28	TRBD1	TRBJ1-1	TGTGCCAGCAGTAACTACAGGGGTTCGGGCACTGAAGCTTTCTTT	CASSNYRGSGTEAFF
-	TRBV5-1	TRBD1	TRBJ2-3	TGCGCCAGCAGCCCATCCGGGACAGGGGGCCCAGATACGCAGTATTTT	CASSPSGTGGPDTQYF
-	TRBV2	TRBD2	TRBJ2-3	TGTGCCAGCCAATTGGCTAGCGGGAGTCGCGCAGATACGCAGTATTTT	CASQLASGSRADTQYF
-	TRBV5-6	TRBD1	TRBJ1-2	TGTGCCAGCAGCTGGGGACAGGGGAAACTCTATGGCTACACCTTC	CASSWGQGKLYGYTF
-	TRBV6-5	-	TRBJ2-7	TGTGCCAGCAGGGCAGGTGGGCAGGTCGACGAGCAGTACTTC	CASRAGGQVDEQYF
-	TRBV6-5	-	TRBJ1-5	TGTGCCAGCGATCGGGGGATGGGCAATCAGCCCCAGCATTTT	CASDRGMGNQPQHF
once	TRBV7-2	-	TRBJ1-4	TGTGCCAGCAGCTCCTCCCCTTACAGGGAGAGGGACGAAAAACTGTTTTTT	CASSSSPYRERDEKLFF
few	TRBV9	TRBD2	TRBJ2-1	TGTGCCAGCAGCCCCGCCGCGGGGGGCGGGAGTTCCTACAATGAGCAGTTCTTC	CASSPAAGGGSSYNEQFF
-	TRBV4-3	TRBD1	TRBJ1-6	TGCGCCAGCAGCCAAGGGACAGGGGGGGCACCCCTCCACTTT	CASSQGTGGAPLHF
-	TRBV27	TRBD1	TRBJ1-6	TGTGCCAGCACTAAGACAAGGACAGGCCGAAGAAATTCACCCCTCCACTTT	CASTKTRTGRRNSPLHF
-	TRBV3-1/TRBV3-2	TRBD1	TRBJ2-7	TGTGCCAGCAGCCAATCAGGGGGCGAGCAGTACTTC	CASSQSGGEQYF
-	TRBV10-2	TRBD1	TRBJ2-7	TGCGCCAGCTCCTCGGGAACAGGGGCCTACGAGCAGTACTTC	CASSSGTGAYEQYF
few	TRBV6-2/TRBV6-3	-	TRBJ2-7	TGTGCCAGCAGCCCCGCAGGGTCTGTCTCCTACGAGCAGTACTTC	CASSPAGSVSYEQYF
-	TRBV6-5	-	TRBJ1-1	TGTGCCACCGAGGGACATACAGAAGCTTTCTTT	CATEGHTEAFF